This T cell receptor (beta chain) was sequenced during a study of blood T cells in healthy people across ages. Turning to the study itself: There was about one barcoded beta molecule captured by template switching per two T cells.

The study drew donors from healthy Caucasian individuals in Russia aged about 6 to 100. In germline, CDR1 is LGHNA, CDR2 YSLEER. The CDR3 loop spans 16 amino acids. Trimming shortened V by 1 base and J by 2 bases, and 12 bases separated the two germline ends. Then a second PCR, running about 6 to 12 cycles, was carried out with a sample-barcoded 5' primer and a J-beta primer mix. MiXCR was run by TCRdb on the 5' RACE reads, yielding one entry per CDR3 protein. The data show around 2 million distinct CDR3 sequences, with approximately 40% seen just once and under 25% held by the top ten. The source material was blood. The sequence was collected from a human donor in good health. The chain recombines TRBV4-3 with TRBJ2-1; the D is unclear. The CDR3 spells CASSQGEGLAYNEQFF. The CDR3 DNA follows: TGCGCCAGCAGCCAAGGGGAAGGGTTAGCCTACAATGAGCAGTTCTTC.